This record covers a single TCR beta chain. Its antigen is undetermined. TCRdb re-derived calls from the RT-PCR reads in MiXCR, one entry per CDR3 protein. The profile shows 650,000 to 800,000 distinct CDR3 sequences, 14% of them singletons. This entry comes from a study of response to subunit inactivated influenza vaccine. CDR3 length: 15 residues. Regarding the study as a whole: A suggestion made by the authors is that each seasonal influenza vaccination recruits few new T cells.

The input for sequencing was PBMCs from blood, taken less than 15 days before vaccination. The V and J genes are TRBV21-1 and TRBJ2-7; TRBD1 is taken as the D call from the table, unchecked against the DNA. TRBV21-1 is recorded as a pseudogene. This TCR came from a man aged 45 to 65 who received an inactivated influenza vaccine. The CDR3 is CASSLQDRWGNEQYF. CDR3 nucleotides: TGTGCCAGCAGCCTACAAGACAGGTGGGGTAACGAGCAGTACTTC.